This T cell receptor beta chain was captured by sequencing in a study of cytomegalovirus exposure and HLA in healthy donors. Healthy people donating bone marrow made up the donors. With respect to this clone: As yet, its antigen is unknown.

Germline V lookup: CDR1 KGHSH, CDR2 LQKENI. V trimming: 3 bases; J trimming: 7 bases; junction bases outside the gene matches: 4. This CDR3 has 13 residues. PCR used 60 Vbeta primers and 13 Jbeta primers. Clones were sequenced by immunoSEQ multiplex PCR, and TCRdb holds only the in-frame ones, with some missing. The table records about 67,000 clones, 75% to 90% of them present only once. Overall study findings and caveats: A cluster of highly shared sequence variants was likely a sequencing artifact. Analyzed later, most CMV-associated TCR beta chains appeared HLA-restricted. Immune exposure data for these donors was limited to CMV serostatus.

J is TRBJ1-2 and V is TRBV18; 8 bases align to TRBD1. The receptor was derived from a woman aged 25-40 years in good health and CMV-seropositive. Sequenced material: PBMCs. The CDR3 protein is CASSPGTGLGYTF. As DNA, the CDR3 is TGTGCCAGCTCACCTGGGACAGGTCTTGGCTACACCTTC.